This record concerns one T cell receptor beta chain sequence. Its antigen is undetermined. The record originates from a study of lymphopenia after photon versus proton radiotherapy. Generated by immunoSEQ multiplex PCR, the TCRdb table keeps only in-frame clones and is missing some. This sample has more than 15,000 clones; 75% to 90% occur once, and the top ten carry under 60%. Study-level points and caveats: Authors raise, but do not show, better survival with proton therapy.

The CDR3 covers 15 residues. CDR1 is SEHNR, CDR2 FQNEAQ, per germline (reference sequence). V gave up 7 bases and J gave up 4 bases, with 16 bases separating them. This chain uses TRBV7-9 with TRBJ2-2, with D perhaps TRBD2 (6 bases). The input for sequencing was peripheral blood, taken from a patient treated with proton-based radiotherapy. This clonotype was obtained from a woman aged 55 to 70 with cholangiocarcinoma. Some clones in this sample may be carry-over from other donors' samples. The CDR3 spells CASTGGLARTGELFF. The CDR3 coding sequence is TGTGCCAGCACCGGCGGGCTAGCGCGCACCGGGGAGCTGTTTTTT.